The T cell receptor beta chain under discussion was sequenced for a study of response to subunit inactivated influenza vaccine. Study-level findings and limits: A suggestion made by the authors is that each seasonal influenza vaccination recruits few new T cells.

One entry per CDR3 protein, called by TCRdb with MiXCR from the RT-PCR reads. The sample consists of around 530,000 distinct CDR3 sequences, 12% of them appearing once. Trimming stripped 1 base from V and 7 bases from J, with 14 bases between. The CDR3 runs to 14 residues. Germline-derived CDR1 and CDR2 are SGHRS and YFSETQ. The sample holds a few counts of this clonotype. Its antigen is still unknown. The V call is TRBV5-1, the J call TRBJ1-1; TRBD1 might be the D (5 bases). This clonotype was obtained from a man in his fifties or sixties who received an inactivated influenza vaccine. This material consisted of PBMCs from blood, taken on the day of vaccination. The CDR3 sequence is CASSLTSGGFEAFF. The CDR3 DNA sequence: TGCGCCAGCAGCTTGACCTCGGGGGGGTTTGAAGCTTTCTTT.